The 3 T cell receptor beta chains in this list originate from one sample, sequenced in a study of response to subunit inactivated influenza vaccine. TCRdb ran MiXCR on the RT-PCR reads and lists one entry per CDR3 protein. The repertoire holds 150,000 to 200,000 distinct CDR3 sequences, with roughly 8.7% as singletons. Sequences were derived from non-naive T cells sorted from PBMCs, sampled on the day of vaccination. Receptor source: a man aged 50-60 years who received an inactivated influenza vaccine.

The chain joins TRBV7-8 to TRBJ2-5, with 8 bases lining up with TRBD2. J gave up 1 base and V 0 bases, and 10 bases lay outside the gene matches. CDR3 length equals 18 residues. Germline assignment: CDR1 SGHVS and CDR2 FQNEAQ. The CDR3 loop is CASSLALAAGEGQETQYF. The CDR3 DNA sequence: TGTGCCAGCAGCTTAGCCCTCGCAGCGGGAGAGGGCCAAGAGACCCAGTACTTC.

V is TRBV20-1 and J is TRBJ2-2, with TRBD2 identical over 12 bases. Germline CDR1 is DFQATT and CDR2 is SNEGSKA (reference sequence). With 3 bases clipped from V and 7 bases from J, the junction kept 12 bases outside the gene matches. This CDR3 is 17 amino acids long. The chain's CDR3 is CSARASTSGRKVGELFF. The CDR3, as DNA: TGCAGTGCTAGGGCTTCGACTAGCGGGAGAAAAGTCGGGGAGCTGTTTTTT.

This clonotype ranks as medium-sized (0.01 to 0.1%). CDR3: CASSLSGGADTQYF. The CDR3 DNA reads as TGTGCCAGCAGCTTAAGCGGGGGGGCAGATACGCAGTATTTT. This chain links TRBV7-9 with TRBJ2-3; 10 nucleotides align to TRBD2. V trimming: 2 bases; J trimming: 4 bases; junction bases outside the gene matches: 0. CDR1 SEHNR and CDR2 FQNEAQ come from the germline V gene (reference sequence). The CDR3 is 14 amino acids.